Described below is a single T cell receptor (beta chain) sequence and its context. The data were taken from a study of blood T cell repertoires in COVID-19. The protocol was immunoSEQ multiplex PCR, while the TCRdb copy is restricted to in-frame clones and leaves out a portion. Here the sample spans approximately 150,000 clones, under 90% being singletons. Sequencing used PBMCs or T cells enriched from blood (not recorded which). The source of this sequence is a man aged 55 to 70 who had recovered from COVID-19.

CDR3 region: CASSWGDTEAFF. For the CDR3, the DNA is TGTGCCAGTTCATGGGGGGACACTGAAGCTTTCTTT. The V and J genes are TRBV19 and TRBJ1-1; D is possibly TRBD1 (5 bases). The CDR3 has 12 residues. Germline assignment: CDR1 LNHDA and CDR2 SQIVND (reference sequence). Trimming stripped 8 bases from V and 3 bases from J, with 10 bases between.